These 32 T cell receptor beta chains were all obtained from the same sample, sequenced in a study of blood T cell repertoires in COVID-19. Repertoires were generated with immunoSEQ multiplex PCR, while TCRdb's copy carries only in-frame clones and drops some. Of about 480,000 clones detected, about 89% appear once; the ten largest clones hold about 8%. The specimen sequenced was peripheral blood. The receptor source for this set is a woman aged 45 to 65 with COVID-19, enrolled during active disease.

The chain carries TRBV19 and TRBJ1-2; 9 bases agree with TRBD1. The J segment lost 0 bases and the V segment lost 6 bases, leaving 5 bases of the junction unmatched. This CDR3 has 15 amino acids. Germline loops: CDR1 LNHDA, CDR2 SQIVND (reference sequence). The CDR3 sequence is CASRPGQGANYGYTF. In nucleotides, the CDR3 is TGTGCCAGTAGACCGGGACAGGGAGCTAACTATGGCTACACCTTC.

This rearrangement joins TRBV3-1 (or the pseudogene TRBV3-2) to TRBJ2-7; D uncertain. The CDR3 spans 13 residues. Looked up from germline, CDR1 is LGHDT and CDR2 is YNNKEL (reference sequence). V was clipped by 4 bases and J by 2 bases, with 9 bases between them. In DNA, the CDR3 is TGTGCCAGCAGCCTCAATGGCCCCTACGAGCAGTACTTC. Translation gives CASSLNGPYEQYF.

The V and J genes are TRBV6-5 and TRBJ2-7, with D maybe TRBD2 (5 bases). Germline-derived CDR1 and CDR2 are MNHEY and SVGAGI. The CDR3 sequence is 13 residues long. Trimming shortened V by 2 bases and J by 3 bases, and 8 bases separated the two germline ends. In nucleotides, the CDR3 is TGTGCCAGCAGTTACGGACTTGGCTACGAGCAGTACTTC. Translation: CASSYGLGYEQYF.

This chain uses TRBV30 with TRBJ2-3; D is perhaps TRBD1 (5 bases). V gave up 0 bases and J gave up 6 bases, with 10 bases separating them. The germline V gene has CDR1 GTSNPN and CDR2 SVGIG (reference sequence). The length of the CDR3 is 13 residues. The CDR3 here is CAWSVGGADTQYF. CDR3 nucleotide sequence: TGTGCCTGGAGTGTAGGTGGGGCGGATACGCAGTATTTT.

The rearrangement links TRBV18 to TRBJ2-2; D remains unclear. Trimming removed 3 bases from V and 3 bases from J, with 14 bases in between. CDR1 and CDR2 from the germline V gene are KGHSH and LQKENI. This CDR3 is 16 amino acids long. The chain's CDR3 is CASSPGRGLDTGELFF. DNA of the CDR3: TGTGCCAGCTCACCCGGCAGAGGTTTAGACACCGGGGAGCTGTTTTTT.

This chain links TRBV7-9 with TRBJ1-2; no firm D call. V lost 2 bases to trimming and J lost 5 bases, with 12 bases between them. The CDR3 has 14 residues. Germline-derived CDR1 and CDR2 are SEHNR and FQNEAQ (reference sequence). The CDR3 region is CASSLTTGVYGYTF. CDR3 sequence (DNA): TGTGCCAGCAGCTTAACCACCGGGGTTTATGGCTACACCTTC.

This clone was seen a handful of times. Other DNA sequences in the same sample also yield this CDR3. The V call is TRBV14, the J call TRBJ1-1; D might be TRBD1 (6 bases). Trimming shortened V by 2 bases and J by 5 bases, and 9 bases separated the two germline ends. Looked up from germline, CDR1 is SGHDN and CDR2 is FVKESK. The CDR3 consists of 13 residues. CDR3 nucleotides: TGTGCCAGCAGCCAAATAAGGGGGACTGAAGCTTTCTTT. Amino acid sequence: CASSQIRGTEAFF.

The rearrangement uses TRBV7-2 and TRBJ1-1; tentatively, D is TRBD1 (6 bases). Trimming shortened V by 5 bases and J by 7 bases, and 20 bases separated the two germline ends. CDR3 length: 15 amino acids. Germline values: CDR1 SGHTA, CDR2 FQGNSA. CDR3 in DNA: TGTGCCAGCAGCCTCCCCACAGGGTATAGGGATGAAGCTTTCTTT. Translated, it gives CASSLPTGYRDEAFF.

V gene TRBV5-6 combines with J gene TRBJ2-5; D not resolved. With 4 bases removed from V and 3 bases from J, the gap between germline ends came to 7 bases. CDR1 is SGHDT, CDR2 YYEEEE, per germline. The CDR3 contains 12 residues. CDR3 nucleotide sequence: TGTGCCAGCAGCCCTTTAGAAGAGACCCAGTACTTC. It encodes CASSPLEETQYF.

The V and J genes are TRBV6-5 and TRBJ2-4, with D uncertain. Deletions cut 4 bases from V and 0 bases from J, with 10 bases between. This CDR3 is built from 15 residues. Looked up from germline, CDR1 is MNHEY and CDR2 is SVGAGI. The chain's CDR3 is CASSSTEVAKNIQYF. Here the CDR3 DNA reads TGTGCCAGCAGTTCGACTGAGGTAGCCAAAAACATTCAGTACTTC.

The chain has TRBV6-5 and TRBJ1-6; tentatively, D is TRBD1 (5 bases). Trimming took off 6 bases at V and 10 bases at J, with 19 bases between the two ends. CDR1 is MNHEY, CDR2 SVGAGI, per germline. The CDR3 loop spans 15 amino acids. CDR3 DNA: TGTGCCAGCAGCGGGACTTTGGATCAAGGGTCACCCCTCCACTTT. Translating it yields CASSGTLDQGSPLHF.

The V gene is TRBV4-1, the J gene TRBJ1-2, with unresolved D. CDR1 MGHRA and CDR2 YSYEKL come from the germline V gene. V dropped 4 bases and J dropped 7 bases, with 10 bases sitting between them. The CDR3 loop spans 12 amino acids. DNA of the CDR3: TGCGCCAGCAGCCTTGGCTGGAGTGGCTACACCTTC. Encoded protein: CASSLGWSGYTF.

The chain employs TRBV18 and TRBJ2-5; D is unclear. V shed 3 bases and J shed 4 bases, with 12 bases lying between them. The CDR3 contains 14 residues. Germline loops: CDR1 KGHSH, CDR2 LQKENI. CDR3 nucleotides: TGTGCCAGCTCACCTCTGAGCGCCCCAGAGACCCAGTACTTC. It translates to CASSPLSAPETQYF. Supplemented by reference TRBV18 and TRBJ2-5, the full variable domain reads NAGVMQNPRHLVRRRGQEARLRCSPMKGHSHVYWYRQLPEEGLKFMVYLQKENIIDESGMPKERFSAEFPKEGPSILRIQQVVRGDSAAYFCASSPLSAPETQYFGPGTRLLVL.

V and J are TRBV15 and TRBJ1-3; 7 bases are shared with TRBD1. This CDR3 region has 15 residues. V was pared by 3 bases and J by 2 bases, with 4 bases of the junction left unmatched. Germline CDR1 is LNHNV and CDR2 is YYDKDF (reference sequence). The CDR3 bases are TGTGCCACCAGCAGGACAGGGTCTACTGGAAACACCATATATTTT. Protein product: CATSRTGSTGNTIYF.

The chain joins TRBV5-4 to TRBJ2-1; 11 nucleotides agree with TRBD2. The CDR3 runs to 19 residues. Germline V lookup: CDR1 SGHNT, CDR2 YYREEE (reference sequence). V was clipped by 4 bases and J by 4 bases; unmatched bases: 16. Here the CDR3 DNA reads TGTGCCAGCAGCCCGTCTAGCGGGGGGTTCCGGGAACTGTACAATGAGCAGTTCTTC. Translated, it gives CASSPSSGGFRELYNEQFF.

CDR3 bases: TGTGCCAGCAGCCCCACGGCTAGCGGGGGCTATGAGCAGTTCTTC. Protein sequence: CASSPTASGGYEQFF. This chain connects TRBV9 to TRBJ2-1, with 10 nucleotides matching TRBD2. With V trimmed by 4 bases and J by 8 bases, 9 bases remained unmatched. The CDR3 is 15 residues long. Looked up from germline, CDR1 is SGDLS and CDR2 is YYNGEE. Together with reference TRBV9 and TRBJ2-1, the CDR3 gives the full variable domain: DSGVTQTPKHLITATGQRVTLRCSPRSGDLSVYWYQQSLDQGLQFLIQYYNGEERAKGNILERFSAQQFPDLHSELNLSSLELGDSALYFCASSPTASGGYEQFFGPGTRLTVL.

This chain connects TRBV12-5 to TRBJ1-3, with 7 nucleotides matching TRBD1. V dropped 2 bases and J dropped 0; count of bases not matched to a gene: 4. Looked up from germline, CDR1 is LGHNT and CDR2 is FRNRAP. CDR3 length: 16 residues. The chain's CDR3 is CASGLTTGASGNTIYF. DNA of the CDR3: TGTGCTAGTGGTTTGACAACAGGGGCCTCTGGAAACACCATATATTTT.

In this sample, this clone turned up once. This chain connects TRBV12-3 or TRBV12-4 to TRBJ1-1; D unclear. The CDR3 extends over 13 amino acids. Trimming removed 2 bases at V and 8 bases at J, with 12 bases between. The CDR3 sequence is CASSLPPGLEAFF. The CDR3 DNA is TGTGCCAGCAGTTTACCCCCCGGTCTCGAAGCTTTCTTT.

The V call is TRBV14, the J call TRBJ2-2; the match to TRBD1 covers 7 bases. Germline V gene lookup returns CDR1 SGHDN and CDR2 FVKESK. V gave up 4 bases and J gave up 0 bases; unmatched junction bases: 5. This CDR3 region has 16 residues. The CDR3 here is CASSLSGQPNTGELFF. As DNA, the CDR3 is TGTGCCAGCAGCCTTTCGGGACAGCCGAACACCGGGGAGCTGTTTTTT. The whole variable domain, remainder taken from reference TRBV14 and TRBJ2-2, is EAGVTQFPSHSVIEKGQTVTLRCDPISGHDNLYWYRRVMGKEIKFLLHFVKESKQDESGMPNNRFLAERTGGTYSTLKVQPAELEDSGVYFCASSLSGQPNTGELFFGEGSRLTVL.

The chain links TRBV2 to TRBJ1-1; unclear D gene. V dropped 8 bases and J dropped 3 bases, with 13 bases sitting between them. Per germline, CDR1 SNHLY and CDR2 FYNNEI. The CDR3 length is 13 residues. The CDR3 sequence: CASEGGSYTEAFF. CDR3 sequence (DNA): TGTGCCAGCGAGGGAGGGTCTTACACTGAAGCTTTCTTT.

The CDR3 protein is CASSQRGRSTDTQYF. CDR3 nucleotides: TGTGCCAGCAGCCAGCGGGGGCGGTCCACAGATACGCAGTATTTT. This rearrangement joins TRBV7-3 to TRBJ2-3; 8 nucleotides match TRBD2. The CDR3 covers 15 residues. Germline V gene sequence: CDR1 SGHTA, CDR2 FQGTGA. V gave up 5 bases and J gave up 2 bases; unmatched junction bases: 6.

With respect to this clone: This sample also contains other DNA sequences that code for the same CDR3. The chain couples TRBV30 to TRBJ2-7; D unclear. CDR1 and CDR2 from the germline V gene are GTSNPN and SVGIG (reference sequence). Deletions cut 0 bases from V and 3 bases from J, with 6 bases between. The CDR3 runs 12 residues. CDR3 nucleotides: TGTGCCTGGAGTGTAAGTAGCTACGAGCAGTACTTC. Translating it yields CAWSVSSYEQYF.

The rearrangement joins TRBV18 to TRBJ2-1; 8 positions agree with TRBD2. This CDR3 region has 14 residues. Per the germline V gene, CDR1 is KGHSH and CDR2 is LQKENI. Unmatched junction bases numbered 8, after V lost 3 bases and J lost 10 bases. In nucleotides, the CDR3 is TGTGCCAGCTCACCGGGCGGGGGGACGTACGAGCAGTTCTTC. This sequence encodes CASSPGGGTYEQFF. The full variable domain, in which reference TRBV18 and TRBJ2-1 provide the parts outside the CDR3, is NAGVMQNPRHLVRRRGQEARLRCSPMKGHSHVYWYRQLPEEGLKFMVYLQKENIIDESGMPKERFSAEFPKEGPSILRIQQVVRGDSAAYFCASSPGGGTYEQFFGPGTRLTVL.

The rearrangement links TRBV4-1 to TRBJ2-7; the D gene is possibly TRBD1 (6 bases). CDR1 and CDR2 from the germline V gene are MGHRA and YSYEKL. The CDR3 consists of 17 residues. Trimming stripped 2 bases from V and 2 bases from J, with 19 bases between. The CDR3 nucleotides read TGCGCCAGCAGCCAACCGCTAAAGGGGGACAATACCTACGAGCAGTACTTC. This codes for CASSQPLKGDNTYEQYF.

The V gene is TRBV27, the J gene TRBJ1-4; TRBD1 agrees at 7 bases. This CDR3 spans 14 amino acids. The germline gives CDR1 MNHEY, CDR2 SMNVEV (reference sequence). J was trimmed by 8 bases and V by 8 bases; bases with no gene match: 11. In nucleotides, the CDR3 is TGTGCCAGCGGGGGAACAGGGGTTTGGGAAAAACTGTTTTTT. This codes for CASGGTGVWEKLFF.

The count of this clone is one. The chain has TRBV4-1 and TRBJ1-5, with a weak D call TRBD1 (6 bases). The CDR3 consists of 16 residues. The V gene's germline CDR1 is MGHRA and CDR2 YSYEKL. Deletions cut 0 bases from V and 7 bases from J, with 16 bases between. The CDR3 nucleotides read TGCGCCAGCAGCCAAGAACACCCGCAGGGGTTACAGCCCCAGCATTTT. Translating gives CASSQEHPQGLQPQHF.

The chain joins TRBV27 to TRBJ2-1; TRBD1 matches at 8 bases. J gave up 0 bases and V 5 bases, and 3 bases lay outside the gene matches. The germline gives CDR1 MNHEY, CDR2 SMNVEV (reference sequence). The CDR3 has 15 amino acids. The CDR3 spells CASSRTGTSYNEQFF. As DNA, the CDR3 is TGTGCCAGCAGTAGGACAGGGACCTCCTACAATGAGCAGTTCTTC.

This chain joins TRBV5-1 and TRBJ1-4, with TRBD1 as a possible D gene (5 bases). Trimming left V 0 bases short and J 8 bases short, with 14 bases between. The CDR3 is 15 residues long. Germline V gene sequence: CDR1 SGHRS, CDR2 YFSETQ. CDR3 region: CASSLGTARGEKLFF. The CDR3 nucleotides read TGCGCCAGCAGCTTGGGGACGGCCCGGGGGGAAAAACTGTTTTTT.

CDR3 in DNA: TGTGCCAGCAGTGACGGGGTAGGAAGGGAGACCCAGTACTTC. Translated, it gives CASSDGVGRETQYF. The rearrangement links TRBV2 to TRBJ2-5; tentative D call: TRBD2 (5 bases). CDR3 length: 14 amino acids. Trimming took off 3 bases at V and 5 bases at J, with 13 bases between the two ends. Germline-derived CDR1 and CDR2 are SNHLY and FYNNEI.

The V and J genes are TRBV15 and TRBJ1-3; D not certain. Germline values: CDR1 LNHNV, CDR2 YYDKDF (reference sequence). The V end lost 5 bases, the J end lost 0 bases, and 14 bases lay between the germline ends. The CDR3 loop spans 16 amino acids. CDR3 loop: CATSPRMSSSGNTIYF. In DNA form, the CDR3 reads TGTGCCACCAGCCCCCGAATGTCCAGCTCTGGAAACACCATATATTTT.

Remarks on this clone: Distinct nucleotide sequences in the sample also encode this CDR3. The chain carries TRBV12-3 or TRBV12-4 and TRBJ1-1, with D possibly being TRBD1 (5 bases). This CDR3 contains 13 residues. V shed 3 bases and J shed 0 bases, with 5 bases lying between them. In DNA, the CDR3 is TGTGCCAGCAGTTTGACAGTGAACACTGAAGCTTTCTTT. Amino acids: CASSLTVNTEAFF.

The chain has TRBV28 and TRBJ2-7; perhaps TRBD1 as D (6 bases). Germline CDR1 reads MDHEN; CDR2 reads SYDVKM. V was pared by 6 bases and J by 1 base, with 13 bases between. The length of the CDR3 is 14 residues. This CDR3 is CASSQQGPSYEQYF. For the CDR3, the DNA is TGTGCCAGCAGCCAACAGGGCCCGTCCTACGAGCAGTACTTC.